This TCR beta chain is drawn from a study of T-cell memory formation after mild COVID-19. Turning to the study itself: Each donor largely had its own TCR clusters.

V was clipped by 1 base and J by 5 bases, with 8 bases between them. The germline gives CDR1 DFQATT, CDR2 SNEGSKA (reference sequence). The CDR3 contains 12 residues. Study-level results: Most CD4+ clones that shrank were in CM and EM, while CD8+ ones turned up in EMRA.

A few counts support this clonotype. Its antigen is not identified. Libraries for TCRalpha and TCRbeta carried sample barcodes and unique molecular identifiers via 5'RACE. Each CDR3 protein gets one entry after TCRdb re-called the 5' RACE reads with MiXCR. The profile shows 300,000 or so distinct CDR3 sequences, 15% to 20% of them singletons. The gene calls are TRBV20-1 and TRBJ1-1; no clear D gene. This sequence originates from a man between 18 and 35 years old who had mild COVID-19 (a few samples of this study predate the infection). Cell type and time point are not known. Sequenced sample: PBMCs or a T cell subset sorted from them (not recorded which). CDR3 coding DNA: TGCAGTGCTAGAGGCGGAGAAACTGAAGCTTTCTTT. Translating gives CSARGGETEAFF.